What follows is one T cell receptor beta chain and its context. What it binds is not known. The data belong to a study of graft-versus-host responses after intestinal transplantation. Profiling relied on immunoSEQ multiplex PCR, and the TCRdb table lists in-frame clones only, not all of them. The profile covers 85,000 to 90,000 clones, with around 83% appearing a single time and roughly a sixth taken by the ten largest. Germline V gives CDR1 ENHRY, CDR2 SYGVKD. V dropped 1 base and J dropped 1 base, with 7 bases sitting between them. The CDR3 loop spans 14 amino acids. The receptor comes from a human donor who received an intestinal transplant. This chain uses TRBV10-3 with TRBJ1-1; D is unclear. Sequenced material: unstimulated CD8+ T cells sorted from spleen or lymph node cells, taken before intestinal transplant. The CDR3 reads CAISEWVSNTEAFF. The CDR3 DNA is TGTGCCATCAGTGAGTGGGTCTCGAACACTGAAGCTTTCTTT.